This T cell receptor (beta chain) was captured by sequencing in a study of high-grade serous ovarian cancer treatment subgroups. Study details: Each sample yielded on average roughly 8,200 unique TCR beta rearrangements from some 14,000 reads.

Germline CDR1 is MGHRA and CDR2 is YSYEKL. This CDR3 comprises 15 residues. V lost 3 bases and J 1 base, leaving 12 bases between the germline ends. On this clone: Its antigen is undetermined.

Profiling relied on immunoSEQ multiplex PCR, and the TCRdb table lists in-frame clones only, not all of them. The data contain some 40,000 clones, roughly three quarters of them singletons. The tumor samples were collected prior to definitive surgery or chemotherapy. Study-wide findings and caveats: Higher neoantigen levels went with greater TCR clonal relatedness. The analyses considered CDR3 and ignored CDR1 and CDR2. Repertoire similarity ranged about 0.1 to 0.85 between tumors of one patient.

The receptor was derived from a human donor with high-grade serous ovarian cancer. Sequenced input: tumor tissue. The chain links TRBV4-1 to TRBJ1-1, with D uncertain. The CDR3 loop reads CASSHIGRQNTEAFF. The CDR3 DNA is TGCGCCAGCAGCCATATAGGGAGGCAGAACACTGAAGCTTTCTTT.